This TCR beta chain was sequenced in a study of blood T cell repertoires in COVID-19 (dated by TCRdb to 2020 to 2021). Context from the whole study: Collaborator samples came from the United States, Italy and Spain and covered acute and convalescent phases of COVID-19. Where available, HLA class I and class II types were taken from metadata supplied by the sample provider and were not determined by assay-based typing. The samples were drawn from the first 160 participants of the ongoing ImmuneRACE study and from over a thousand subjects provided by 6 global collaborators. Sample metadata almost always included a de-identified subject ID, COVID-19 status, age in years and sex. Deeply sampled blood TCRbeta repertoires from subjects exposed to, actively infected with, or recovered from COVID-19 were included in the dataset. The repertoires were released in a freely available public database meant as a resource for research on the immune response to SARS-CoV-2. The material from the prospective study consisted of cDNA or gDNA derived from T cells, B-cell-depleted T cells, or PBMCs.

The collaborating institutions used their own protocols to collect whole blood in K2EDTA tubes. For TCRbeta analysis, collaborators shipped samples in one of three forms: frozen whole blood, isolated PBMCs, or DNA extracted from either of those sample types. The immunoSEQ Assay, a bias-controlled multiplex PCR, was used to amplify TCRbeta CDR3 regions from genomic DNA. In the paper's pipeline: The number of nucleated cells in each sample was estimated from the amplification of reference gene primers within the assay. Sequence reads were collapsed and filtered to measure the absolute abundance of every unique TCRbeta CDR3 rearrangement. For each sample, productive Simpson clonality was calculated by taking the square root of Simpson's diversity index across productive rearrangements. The clones in this table, taken by TCRdb from immuneACCESS, are in-frame only. Not every clone is retained; where verified, under half of the shortfall comes from an unresolved V gene, and the cause of the rest is unknown. V and J calls and clone size come straight from that table; D and trimming were deduced from the DNA. Here the sample has roughly 7,000 clones; over 75% occur a single time. More than 20% of the sample rests with the top ten.

Broader findings and caveats from the paper: How much clinical and demographic metadata was included differed by source and by participant, and the metadata was provided uncurated.

With regard to this clone: Its specific antigen is unknown. No much larger clonotype is one base removed from it; base qualities were not supplied. The sample contains more than one DNA sequence encoding this CDR3.

CDR1 and CDR2 are read off the germline V gene as SGHTA and FQGNSA. From the cysteine through the phenylalanine, the CDR3 covers 15 amino acids. Of all the DNA, just the CDR3 is kept, 45 bases in frame from base 1. Trimming costs V 8 bases and J 2 bases, and their ends lie 18 bases apart. The chain joins TRBV7-2 to TRBJ1-1; TRBD1 might be the D gene, on 5 matching bases. This TCR was recovered from a human donor in a cohort sampled during active COVID-19. Sequencing was performed on peripheral blood. DNA sequence: TGTGCCAGCGTTAGGGGAGGGGCGGGCAACACTGAAGCTTTCTTT. Translated, it reads CASVRGGAGNTEAFF.